This T cell receptor (beta chain) derives from a study of T cell responses to AZD1222 COVID-19 vaccine. General study points: Repertoire sampling occurred only after the peak T cell response. Most donors were white British, females outnumbered males, and clonal diversity was possibly underestimated. Distributed over spike, vaccine-associated CD4 TCRs predominated at 160-218 and 743-854. When two AZD1222 doses had been given, Spike-specific TCR breadth and depth rose.

The germline V gene has CDR1 SGHTA and CDR2 FQGTGA. V was clipped by 3 bases and J by 10 bases; unmatched bases: 5. The CDR3 contains 14 residues. Profiling relied on immunoSEQ multiplex PCR, and the TCRdb table lists in-frame clones only, not all of them. The sample contains 130,000 to 150,000 clones, about 90% of which appear only once. With regard to this clone: Its matching antigen is unknown.

The specimen comprised peripheral blood, sampled on day 0 of AZD1222 vaccination. The sequence came from an adult in good health. V usage is TRBV7-3 and J usage is TRBJ1-6; 8 positions agree with TRBD1. The CDR3 nucleotides are TGTGCCAGCAGCTTGACAGGGGTTGGATCACCCCTCCACTTT. This sequence encodes CASSLTGVGSPLHF.